These 10 T cell receptor beta chains were sequenced from one sample in a study of post-analysis software for immune sequencing data. Study-level results: Included in a set of several TRBV segments more frequent in patients than controls were TRBV5-6, TRBV5-1 and TRBV20-1.

Built from TCR beta cDNA, the libraries had unique molecular identifiers in them. TCRdb used MiXCR to reprocess the PCR reads, holding one entry per CDR3 protein. This sample has 820,000 or so distinct CDR3 sequences, with 53% found just once. Their antigens are not known. Sequencing input: blood. Every receptor here comes from a girl aged 5-17 years with multiple sclerosis.

The V and J genes are TRBV29-1 and TRBJ2-1, with 10 bases that match TRBD2. Trimming at V came to 4 bases and at J to 2 bases, leaving 8 bases not matched to a gene. CDR1 and CDR2 (germline): SQVTM, ANQGSEA. The CDR3 is 16 residues long. The CDR3 sequence is CSVVGFSGRAYNEQFF. The CDR3 region has the DNA TGCAGCGTTGTGGGGTTCAGCGGGAGGGCCTACAATGAGCAGTTCTTC.

This clonotype has just a few counts. The chain links TRBV7-9 to TRBJ2-3, with D maybe TRBD2 (6 bases). The CDR3 is 17 amino acids. V lost 4 bases and J lost 0, with 17 bases in between. CDR1 is SEHNR and CDR2 is FQNEAQ in the germline V gene (reference sequence). CDR3: CASSSRRVVASTDTQYF. The DNA of the CDR3 is TGTGCCAGCAGCTCGAGGAGGGTTGTCGCTAGCACAGATACGCAGTATTTT.

The chain recombines TRBV3-1 with TRBJ2-1; unclear D gene. V dropped 3 bases and J dropped 8 bases, with 5 bases sitting between them. The CDR3 runs 11 residues. Germline assignment: CDR1 LGHDT and CDR2 YNNKEL (reference sequence). The DNA for the CDR3 is TGTGCCAGCAGCCAGGGCTATGAGCAGTTCTTC. Its protein product is CASSQGYEQFF.

The gene calls are TRBV20-1 and TRBJ1-5, with TRBD1 as a possible D gene (5 bases). The CDR3 is made up of 15 amino acids. V lost 6 bases and J 0 bases, leaving 15 bases between the germline ends. The germline V gene has CDR1 DFQATT and CDR2 SNEGSKA (reference sequence). The CDR3 DNA follows: TGCAGTGCCCAGGCCGGGGCGGGTAGCAATCAGCCCCAGCATTTT. Translation gives CSAQAGAGSNQPQHF.

The chain is built from TRBV29-1 and TRBJ2-3, with D unresolved. This CDR3 contains 13 residues. Germline V gives CDR1 SQVTM, CDR2 ANQGSEA. CDR3 sequence reads: CTHAPGLTDTQYF. The CDR3 DNA reads TGCACACATGCCCCCGGGCTCACAGATACGCAGTATTTT.

There are a few counts of this clonotype. V gene TRBV6-2 or TRBV6-3 combines with J gene TRBJ2-5; 10 positions agree with TRBD1. Trimming removed 6 bases from V and 4 bases from J; junction bases left unmatched: 11. Germline V gives CDR1 MNHEY, CDR2 SVGEGT. The CDR3 is 16 amino acids. In nucleotides, the CDR3 is TGTGCCAGCAGCATATTCGGGACAGGGGATCGAGAGACCCAGTACTTC. Protein product: CASSIFGTGDRETQYF.

This clonotype showed up just a few times. The chain uses TRBV5-6 and TRBJ2-1, with D possibly being TRBD1 or TRBD2 (5 bases each). CDR1 is SGHDT and CDR2 is YYEEEE in the germline V gene. The CDR3 loop spans 15 amino acids. Trimming took 4 bases from V and 5 from J, leaving 16 bases between them. The CDR3 sequence: CASSRGLWTNNEQFF. In DNA form, the CDR3 reads TGTGCCAGCAGCCGAGGGCTGTGGACAAACAATGAGCAGTTCTTC.

This clonotype was counted once. This chain links TRBV12-3 or TRBV12-4 with TRBJ2-7; weak D call: TRBD1 (7 bases). Trimming removed 0 bases from V and 7 bases from J, with 16 bases in between. The CDR3 contains 15 residues. The CDR3 nucleotides are TGTGCCAGCAGTTTAGCGCAGGGGGGTGTCGGGGAGCAGTACTTC. Amino acid sequence: CASSLAQGGVGEQYF.

The chain combines TRBV11-2 with TRBJ2-4, with TRBD1 matching over 9 bases. CDR1 and CDR2 (germline): SGHAT, FQNNGV. CDR3 length: 16 amino acids. With V trimmed by 5 bases and J by 6 bases, 11 bases remained unmatched. The CDR3, as DNA: TGTGCCAGCAGCCCCCTGGGACAGGGAGGGAGAAACATTCAGTACTTC. This translates into CASSPLGQGGRNIQYF.

This chain uses TRBV3-1 with TRBJ2-7, with D tentatively TRBD2 (5 bases). The CDR3 length is 15 residues. Trimming pared 2 bases from V and 5 bases from J, leaving 16 bases between. CDR1 and CDR2 (germline): LGHDT, YNNKEL (reference sequence). Here the CDR3 reads CASSQNPLRVHEQYF. The CDR3 DNA reads TGTGCCAGCAGCCAAAATCCCTTGAGGGTCCACGAGCAGTACTTC.